The subject of this entry is one T cell receptor (delta chain). The junction shows a germline mismatch at one end, possibly a read error. These data originate in a study of gamma-delta T cells after stem cell transplantation. TCRdb applied CATT to the RT-PCR reads for clone calling. The sample includes more than 7,000 delta-chain clones, 13% to 15% of them seen just once. CDR3 length: 18 residues. Per germline, CDR1 GEAIGNYY and CDR2 EKD. This TCR was recovered from a human donor. It is not recorded whose cells these are; they may come from a transplant donor. The chain links TRDV2 to TRDJ3, with D maybe TRDD3 (6 bases). Sequenced: gamma-delta T cells. CDR3 sequence reads: CACDTEGESSWGTRQMFF. The CDR3 nucleotides read TGTGCCTGTGACACCGAAGGGGAGAGCTCCTGGGGCACCCGACAGATGTTTTTC.